This entry lists 22 T cell receptor beta chains sequenced from one sample in a study of blood T cell repertoires in COVID-19. Sequencing was performed with immunoSEQ multiplex PCR; in TCRdb, only in-frame clones are kept and a portion is missing. The table records under 150,000 clones, approximately 87% of them present only once. The sequenced material came from PBMCs or T cells enriched from blood (not recorded which). These receptors originate from a man aged 50-60 years in a cohort exposed to, infected with or recovered from COVID-19 (not recorded which).

This chain uses TRBV5-6 with TRBJ2-5; 9 bases match TRBD1. Trimming removed 4 bases from V and 2 bases from J; junction bases left unmatched: 6. The germline gives CDR1 SGHDT, CDR2 YYEEEE. This CDR3 has 15 residues. The CDR3 DNA reads as TGTGCCAGCAGCCGCCGGGACAGGGTACAAGAGACCCAGTACTTC. It codes for CASSRRDRVQETQYF.

This rearrangement joins TRBV4-3 to TRBJ1-6; 11 bases line up with TRBD1. Germline trimming cut 4 bases from V and 10 bases from J; bases unmatched to any gene: 3. The CDR3 extends over 14 amino acids. CDR1 LGHNA and CDR2 YSLEER come from the germline V gene. The CDR3 is CASSPGQGGSPLHF. The CDR3 nucleotides read TGCGCCAGCAGCCCGGGACAGGGGGGGTCACCCCTCCACTTT.

The chain joins TRBV25-1 to TRBJ1-4, with D perhaps matching TRBD1 (6 bases). V was clipped by 1 base and J by 3 bases, with 15 bases between them. CDR3 length: 17 amino acids. Germline assignment: CDR1 MGHDK and CDR2 SYGVNS. This CDR3 is CASSESFGRGSNEKLFF. CDR3 nucleotide sequence: TGTGCCAGCAGTGAATCGTTCGGAAGGGGGTCTAATGAAAAACTGTTTTTT.

The chain recombines TRBV9 with TRBJ2-3; no clear D gene. Germline CDR1 is SGDLS and CDR2 is YYNGEE. This CDR3 spans 15 amino acids. Trimming took 0 bases from V and 3 from J, leaving 11 bases between them. CDR3 nucleotide sequence: TGTGCCAGCAGCGTAGTCGGGTTGAAGACAGATACGCAGTATTTT. Amino acid sequence: CASSVVGLKTDTQYF. Full variable domain (remainder filled in from reference TRBV9 and TRBJ2-3): DSGVTQTPKHLITATGQRVTLRCSPRSGDLSVYWYQQSLDQGLQFLIQYYNGEERAKGNILERFSAQQFPDLHSELNLSSLELGDSALYFCASSVVGLKTDTQYFGPGTRLTVL.

The rearrangement uses TRBV3-1 (or the pseudogene TRBV3-2) and TRBJ1-2; D is perhaps TRBD1 (6 bases). There are 16 residues in the CDR3. Germline V gene sequence: CDR1 LGHDT, CDR2 YNNKEL (reference sequence). Trimming took off 0 bases at V and 7 bases at J, with 18 bases between the two ends. The CDR3 DNA reads TGTGCCAGCAGCCAAGATTCTTCCGGGACATTAGGTGGCTACACCTTC. Translation gives CASSQDSSGTLGGYTF.

This clone was seen only a few times. This chain connects TRBV19 to TRBJ2-7, with 7 bases lining up with TRBD1. Looked up from germline, CDR1 is LNHDA and CDR2 is SQIVND (reference sequence). V was pared by 0 bases and J by 2 bases, with 10 bases of the junction left unmatched. CDR3 length: 17 amino acids. Written as DNA, the CDR3 is TGTGCCAGTAGTATAGATCCCCCGGGACAGATGGCCTACGAGCAGTACTTC. Residues: CASSIDPPGQMAYEQYF.

This sequence joins TRBV6-5 and TRBJ2-7, with 8 bases fitting TRBD1. This CDR3 spans 13 amino acids. V gave up 6 bases and J gave up 4 bases; unmatched junction bases: 5. Germline assignment: CDR1 MNHEY and CDR2 SVGAGI. The CDR3 reads CASSQGARYEQYF. The CDR3 nucleotides are TGTGCCAGCAGCCAGGGGGCGCGTTACGAGCAGTACTTC.

This clone was seen more than once but under ten times. The chain links TRBV18 to TRBJ2-3, with D possibly TRBD1 on 5 matching bases. V was shortened by 0 bases and J by 0 bases, with 13 bases between the two germline ends. CDR3 length: 17 residues. Germline V gives CDR1 KGHSH, CDR2 LQKENI. The CDR3: CASSPPPRAYSTDTQYF. The CDR3 DNA sequence: TGTGCCAGCTCACCACCGCCCAGGGCCTATAGCACAGATACGCAGTATTTT. The full variable domain, completed using reference TRBV18 and TRBJ2-3, is NAGVMQNPRHLVRRRGQEARLRCSPMKGHSHVYWYRQLPEEGLKFMVYLQKENIIDESGMPKERFSAEFPKEGPSILRIQQVVRGDSAAYFCASSPPPRAYSTDTQYFGPGTRLTVL.

CDR3 in amino acids: CASRPGKYTEAFF. Here the CDR3 DNA reads TGTGCCAGCAGACCAGGGAAGTACACTGAAGCTTTCTTT. The J gene is TRBJ1-1, the V gene TRBV5-4; D might be TRBD1 (5 bases). The CDR3 is 13 amino acids. V lost 5 bases and J 3 bases, leaving 11 bases between the germline ends. Germline CDR1 reads SGHNT; CDR2 reads YYREEE (reference sequence). Variable domain in full (rest from reference TRBV5-4 and TRBJ1-1): ETGVTQSPTHLIKTRGQQVTLRCSSQSGHNTVSWYQQALGQGPQFIFQYYREEENGRGNFPPRFSGLQFPNYSSELNVNALELDDSALYLCASRPGKYTEAFFGQGTRLTVV.

About this clone: Other nucleotide sequences in the sample specify the same CDR3. The chain is built from TRBV28 and TRBJ1-4; no firm D call. Looked up from germline, CDR1 is MDHEN and CDR2 is SYDVKM. This CDR3 region has 16 residues. V gave up 2 bases and J gave up 0 bases, with 10 bases separating them. The CDR3 DNA reads TGTGCCAGCAGTTTAAGAGGTTCCGCAACTAATGAAAAACTGTTTTTT. Translated, it gives CASSLRGSATNEKLFF.

The chain uses TRBV19 and TRBJ2-7; tentative D call: TRBD1 (5 bases). This CDR3 spans 13 amino acids. The germline gives CDR1 LNHDA, CDR2 SQIVND (reference sequence). Trimming pared 3 bases from V and 2 bases from J, leaving 8 bases between. The CDR3 region is CASSMGLTYEQYF. CDR3 nucleotides: TGTGCCAGTAGTATGGGGCTAACCTACGAGCAGTACTTC.

This clone was seen once. The rearrangement uses TRBV7-2 and TRBJ2-7; 8 nucleotides match TRBD2. The CDR3 is 15 amino acids. V dropped 1 base and J dropped 5; count of bases not matched to a gene: 7. CDR1 is SGHTA, CDR2 FQGNSA, per germline. CDR3 bases: TGTGCCAGCAGCTTAGATAGGGGACTAGGGAACGAGCAGTACTTC. It codes for CASSLDRGLGNEQYF.

The genes are TRBV6-5 and TRBJ2-3, with D possibly TRBD1 on 5 matching bases. The germline V gene has CDR1 MNHEY and CDR2 SVGAGI. V dropped 8 bases and J dropped 4 bases, with 10 bases sitting between them. This CDR3 region has 12 residues. The CDR3 region has the DNA TGTGCCAGCGGCAGGGATCCAGATACGCAGTATTTT. Translating gives CASGRDPDTQYF.

This chain connects TRBV24-1 to TRBJ2-3; D perhaps matches TRBD1 (5 bases). Deletions cut 2 bases from V and 4 bases from J, with 9 bases between. The CDR3 is 14 residues long. Germline CDR1 KGHDR, CDR2 SFDVKD. In nucleotides, the CDR3 is TGTGCCACCAGTGATTACCAGGGTGCAGATACGCAGTATTTT. It codes for CATSDYQGADTQYF.

The chain links TRBV7-2 to TRBJ1-2, with a tentative D call TRBD1 (5 bases). V lost 3 bases and J 0 bases, leaving 14 bases between the germline ends. This CDR3 is 16 amino acids long. Per the germline V gene, CDR1 is SGHTA and CDR2 is FQGNSA. The CDR3 protein is CASSFGARTTNYGYTF. For the CDR3, the DNA is TGTGCCAGCAGCTTCGGTGCCAGGACAACTAACTATGGCTACACCTTC.

The chain has TRBV7-6 and TRBJ2-1; 11 positions match TRBD2. Germline CDR1 SGHVS, CDR2 FNYEAQ. After removal of 4 bases from V and 2 bases from J, the junction contained 1 base not matched to a gene. This CDR3 comprises 15 residues. The CDR3 loop is CASSSSGGPYNEQFF. Written as DNA, the CDR3 is TGTGCCAGCAGCTCTAGCGGGGGGCCCTACAATGAGCAGTTCTTC. The entire variable domain, with the rest obtained from reference TRBV7-6 and TRBJ2-1, is as follows: GAGVSQSPRYKVTKRGQDVALRCDPISGHVSLYWYRQALGQGPEFLTYFNYEAQQDKSGLPNDRFSAERPEGSISTLTIQRTEQRDSAMYRCASSSSGGPYNEQFFGPGTRLTVL.

This chain links TRBV2 with TRBJ1-5, with D uncertain. Germline V CDR1 and CDR2: SNHLY, FYNNEI. The CDR3 is made up of 13 amino acids. V lost 6 bases and J 0 bases, leaving 6 bases between the germline ends. The CDR3 coding sequence is TGTGCCAGCAGCCTGTTTAGCAATCAGCCCCAGCATTTT. It translates to CASSLFSNQPQHF.

The rearrangement links TRBV3-1 (or the pseudogene TRBV3-2) to TRBJ1-2; no firm D call. The ends were cut back, 0 bases at V and 7 bases at J, with 3 bases in the middle. The CDR3 runs 11 residues. Germline V gives CDR1 LGHDT, CDR2 YNNKEL (reference sequence). CDR3 nucleotides: TGTGCCAGCAGCCAAGATCGTGGCTACACCTTC. This sequence encodes CASSQDRGYTF.

This clone appeared a single time. V gene TRBV5-6 combines with J gene TRBJ1-5; maybe TRBD1 (6 bases). Germline CDR1 SGHDT, CDR2 YYEEEE. This CDR3 region has 16 residues. V was shortened by 1 base and J by 7 bases, with 18 bases between the two germline ends. The CDR3 sequence: CASSLRGRGFGQPQHF. For the CDR3, the DNA is TGTGCCAGCAGCTTGCGGGGCAGGGGCTTTGGACAGCCCCAGCATTTT. The whole variable domain, filled in from reference TRBV5-6 and TRBJ1-5, reads DAGVTQSPTHLIKTRGQQVTLRCSPKSGHDTVSWYQQALGQGPQFIFQYYEEEERQRGNFPDRFSGHQFPNYSSELNVNALLLGDSALYLCASSLRGRGFGQPQHFGDGTRLSIL.

This chain joins TRBV30 and TRBJ2-5; tentatively, D is TRBD2 (6 bases). CDR3 length: 14 amino acids. V lost 4 bases to trimming and J lost 1 base, with 13 bases between them. Germline V gene sequence: CDR1 GTSNPN, CDR2 SVGIG (reference sequence). DNA of the CDR3: TGTGCCTGGAATTTCGGAGGGCTCCAAGAGACCCAGTACTTC. Residues: CAWNFGGLQETQYF.

V is TRBV19 and J is TRBJ2-3; 11 bases agree with TRBD2. Germline V gives CDR1 LNHDA, CDR2 SQIVND (reference sequence). V was pared by 2 bases and J by 5 bases, with 3 bases of the junction left unmatched. This CDR3 region has 15 residues. The CDR3, as DNA: TGTGCCAGTAGTATACCTAGCGGGGGGCGAGATACGCAGTATTTT. Amino acid sequence: CASSIPSGGRDTQYF.

V is TRBV2 and J is TRBJ2-3; 9 positions match TRBD2. Germline assignment: CDR1 SNHLY and CDR2 FYNNEI. J was trimmed by 4 bases and V by 1 base; bases with no gene match: 3. The CDR3 runs to 15 residues. The CDR3: CASSEGGRAADTQYF. DNA for the CDR3: TGTGCCAGCAGTGAAGGCGGGAGGGCCGCAGATACGCAGTATTTT.